This paragraph reports one T cell receptor beta chain. The antigen remains undetermined. The PCR made use of 60 Vbeta and 13 Jbeta primers. Sequenced by immunoSEQ multiplex PCR; TCRdb stores in-frame clones only, minus some. The sample includes 90,000 to 100,000 clones, approximately 76% seen only once; the top ten take under 20%. This sample is drawn from a study of cytomegalovirus exposure and HLA in healthy donors. Study-level background: Sequencing of about 179 million T cells in an earlier analysis found roughly 120 million unique TCR beta sequences.

Findings of the study overall: Follow-up analysis found HLA locus-dependent TCR association rates, highest for DRB1 and lowest for HLA-C.

The ends lost 5 bases at V and 4 bases at J; junction bases unmatched: 5. This CDR3 is built from 15 residues. Germline assignment: CDR1 MDHEN and CDR2 SYDVKM. The chain has TRBV28 and TRBJ1-5, with TRBD1 identical over 10 bases. The specimen was PBMCs. The origin of this receptor is a woman aged 55 to 70 in good health and CMV-seropositive. The chain's CDR3 is CASSPGQGFNQPQHF. CDR3 DNA: TGTGCCAGCAGTCCGGGACAGGGGTTTAATCAGCCCCAGCATTTT. Full variable domain (remainder filled in from reference TRBV28 and TRBJ1-5): DVKVTQSSRYLVKRTGEKVFLECVQDMDHENMFWYRQDPGLGLRLIYFSYDVKMKEKGDIPEGYSVSREKKERFSLILESASTNQTSMYLCASSPGQGFNQPQHFGDGTRLSIL.